The sequence of this TCR beta chain was determined in a study of blood T cell repertoires in COVID-19. Whole-study context: COVID-19 samples from acute and convalescent phases originated in the United States, Italy and Spain. Sample material is recorded as cDNA or gDNA derived from T cells, B-cell-depleted T cells, or PBMCs.

In the authors' workflow: Estimation of nucleated cell counts was performed using reference gene primer amplification. TCRdb's table, derived via immunoSEQ multiplex PCR, lists solely in-frame clones and lacks some. The V and J calls and the clone size are those of that table, but D and trimming were determined from the DNA. This table has 70,000 to 85,000 clones, 86% appearing once. The CDR3 totals 16 residues. In germline, CDR1 is MDHEN, CDR2 SYDVKM. V was clipped by 1 base and J by 2 bases, with 12 bases between them. This sequence was found in a woman aged 55-69 years with acute or convalescent COVID-19. The chain employs TRBV28 and TRBJ1-5; possible D gene TRBD1, 5 bases. The sequenced material came from peripheral blood. The CDR3 coding sequence is TGTGCCAGCAGTTTATTTGGGGGGGTAGGCAATCAGCCCCAGCATTTT. Protein: CASSLFGGVGNQPQHF.